A selection of T cell receptor beta chains follows, all from one sample in a study of technical replicates of blood from a few donors. Assay used: immunoSEQ multiplex PCR; TCRdb lists only in-frame clones, some missing. The data contain just over 80,000 clones, about 96% of them singletons. Input material: T cells isolated from PBMCs. All receptors come from a human donor in good health. Both conserved end residues are part of each CDR3. Each record gives: J gene, D gene, clone size, V gene, CDR3 protein, CDR3 DNA. A D gene is named only where the DNA matches it firmly. Not all rows give a size; the values are once, few, many and, for expanded clones, a class.

>TRBJ2-7|NA|NA|TRBV13
CASSFSGVVLQYF
TGTGCCAGCAGCTTTTCGGGGGTCGTCCTGCAGTACTTC
>TRBJ1-5|NA|NA|TRBV19
CASSIMQGLNQPQHF
TGTGCCAGTAGTATAATGCAGGGATTGAATCAGCCCCAGCATTTT
>TRBJ1-1|NA|once|TRBV7-2
CASSQGAGWNTEAFF
TGTGCCAGCAGCCAAGGGGCAGGGTGGAACACTGAAGCTTTCTTT
>TRBJ2-1|TRBD2|NA|TRBV30
CAWSVRTSEQFF
TGTGCCTGGAGTGTTCGGACTAGTGAACAGTTCTTC
>TRBJ2-7|NA|NA|TRBV11-3
CASSIADSHAAYEQYF
TGTGCCAGCAGCATTGCTGACAGTCATGCAGCCTACGAGCAGTACTTC
>TRBJ2-1|NA|NA|TRBV2
CASSVRLSSYNEQFF
TGTGCCAGCAGTGTTCGTTTGAGCTCCTACAATGAGCAGTTCTTC
>TRBJ2-7|TRBD1|NA|TRBV28
CASLTGAYEQYF
TGTGCCAGTCTGACAGGGGCCTACGAGCAGTACTTC
>TRBJ2-2|NA|NA|TRBV9
CASSARRDTATGELFF
TGTGCCAGCAGCGCTCGTAGAGACACAGCCACCGGGGAGCTGTTTTTT
>TRBJ2-2|NA|NA|TRBV25-1
CASSGDGELFF
TGTGCCAGCAGTGGCGACGGGGAGCTGTTTTTT
>TRBJ2-5|TRBD1|NA|TRBV7-8
CASSPFDRGETQYF
TGTGCCAGCAGCCCCTTCGACAGGGGTGAGACCCAGTACTTC
>TRBJ2-7|NA|NA|TRBV14
CASSRTVTYEQYF
TGTGCCAGCAGCCGTACAGTAACCTACGAGCAGTACTTC
>TRBJ1-1|NA|few|TRBV19
CASSLTPTGNTEAFF
TGTGCCAGTAGTCTCACACCGACAGGGAACACTGAAGCTTTCTTT
>TRBJ1-1|NA|NA|TRBV7-6
CASSLRHPREAFF
TGTGCCAGCAGCCTACGCCACCCTCGGGAAGCTTTCTTT
>TRBJ1-1|NA|NA|TRBV28
CASSETRGAPTEAFF
TGTGCCAGCAGTGAGACCCGGGGGGCGCCCACTGAAGCTTTCTTT
>TRBJ2-5|NA|once|TRBV5-1
CASSIGTFQETQYF
TGCGCCAGCAGCATCGGGACTTTCCAAGAGACCCAGTACTTC
>TRBJ2-7|NA|NA|TRBV7-8
CASSQGRYEQYF
TGTGCCAGCAGCCAGGGGCGCTACGAGCAGTACTTC
>TRBJ2-1|TRBD2|few|TRBV4-3
CASSQDPAGAYNEQFF
TGCGCCAGCAGCCAAGATCCAGCGGGGGCTTACAATGAGCAGTTCTTC
>TRBJ2-7|TRBD2|NA|TRBV25-1
CASSDPGLAGGLREQYF
TGTGCCAGCAGTGATCCGGGACTAGCGGGAGGGCTAAGAGAGCAGTACTTC
>TRBJ1-5|NA|NA|TRBV18
CASLYGLNQPQHF
TGTGCCAGCCTATATGGGCTAAATCAGCCCCAGCATTTT
>TRBJ2-7|TRBD1|NA|TRBV6-6
CASSPGQVYEQYF
TGTGCCAGCAGTCCGGGACAGGTCTACGAGCAGTACTTC
>TRBJ1-2|NA|NA|TRBV20-1
CSAELRNGYTF
TGCAGTGCTGAGTTGAGAAATGGCTACACCTTC
>TRBJ1-1|TRBD1|NA|TRBV7-9
CASNPRTGKVTEAFF
TGTGCCAGCAACCCAAGGACAGGGAAGGTAACTGAAGCTTTCTTT
>TRBJ2-6|NA|NA|TRBV29-1
CSVEGHSPISGANVLTF
TGCAGCGTTGAAGGGCACAGCCCTATCTCTGGGGCCAACGTCCTGACTTTC
>TRBJ2-3|NA|NA|TRBV11-3
CASSLAGQEGSDTQYF
TGTGCCAGCAGCTTAGCAGGCCAGGAGGGGTCAGATACGCAGTATTTT
>TRBJ1-2|NA|NA|TRBV4-2
CASSQDPGANYGYTF
TGTGCCAGCAGCCAAGATCCGGGAGCTAACTATGGCTACACCTTC
>TRBJ1-4|NA|NA|TRBV28
CASSTRGDNDEKLFF
TGTGCCAGCAGTACCCGGGGGGACAACGACGAAAAACTGTTTTTT
>TRBJ2-2|NA|NA|TRBV5-1
CASSSLMTGELFF
TGCGCCAGCAGCTCCCTTATGACCGGGGAGCTGTTTTTT